The present T cell receptor (beta chain) was sequenced within a study of T cell responses to AZD1222 COVID-19 vaccine. Repertoires were generated with immunoSEQ multiplex PCR, while TCRdb's copy carries only in-frame clones and drops some. The sample yields 85,000 to 130,000 clones, about 90% seen once. V was clipped by 0 bases and J by 10 bases, with 10 bases between them. The CDR3 has 13 amino acids. For this clone: Its cognate antigen is unknown.

Study-level findings and limits: Sampling that yielded the repertoires occurred only after the peak T cell response. Donors skewed white British and female; clonal diversity was possibly underestimated. Baseline serostatus was positive in only a handful of AZD1222 recipients. Distributed over spike, vaccine-associated CD4 TCRs predominated at 160-218 and 743-854.

The sample consisted of peripheral blood, taken 28 days after the second AZD1222 dose. The clonotype originates from an adult who received the AZD1222 COVID-19 vaccine. V gene TRBV23-1 combines with J gene TRBJ2-1, with a weak D call TRBD2 (5 bases). TRBV23-1 is reported as an ORF; its role is uncertain. This CDR3 is CASSQSPSGEQFF. The CDR3, as DNA: TGCGCCAGCAGTCAATCGCCCAGCGGCGAGCAGTTCTTC.